Sequencing of this TCR beta chain was carried out in a study of T cell responses to AZD1222 COVID-19 vaccine. Sequencing was performed with immunoSEQ multiplex PCR; in TCRdb, only in-frame clones are kept and a portion is missing. The sample gives 120,000 to 150,000 clones, roughly nine tenths of which show up once; more than 1.4% is in the top ten. In regard to this clone: Its specificity is unknown.

Trimming took 5 bases from V and 3 from J, leaving 10 bases between them. From germline, CDR1 is MNHEY and CDR2 SMNVEV (reference sequence). This CDR3 spans 14 amino acids. The study's findings and limits: The study identified only 6 or 7 AZD1222 recipients as seropositive at baseline. The donor cohort was predominantly white British with a female majority, and clonal diversity may have been underestimated.

Here the sequenced sample was peripheral blood, taken on day 0 of AZD1222 vaccination. The chain joins TRBV27 to TRBJ1-4, with D possibly matching TRBD1 (5 bases). The TCR was taken from an adult in good health. Written as DNA, the CDR3 is TGTGCCAGCAGTCCGGGGCAAGCTAATGAAAAACTGTTTTTT. Its protein is CASSPGQANEKLFF.